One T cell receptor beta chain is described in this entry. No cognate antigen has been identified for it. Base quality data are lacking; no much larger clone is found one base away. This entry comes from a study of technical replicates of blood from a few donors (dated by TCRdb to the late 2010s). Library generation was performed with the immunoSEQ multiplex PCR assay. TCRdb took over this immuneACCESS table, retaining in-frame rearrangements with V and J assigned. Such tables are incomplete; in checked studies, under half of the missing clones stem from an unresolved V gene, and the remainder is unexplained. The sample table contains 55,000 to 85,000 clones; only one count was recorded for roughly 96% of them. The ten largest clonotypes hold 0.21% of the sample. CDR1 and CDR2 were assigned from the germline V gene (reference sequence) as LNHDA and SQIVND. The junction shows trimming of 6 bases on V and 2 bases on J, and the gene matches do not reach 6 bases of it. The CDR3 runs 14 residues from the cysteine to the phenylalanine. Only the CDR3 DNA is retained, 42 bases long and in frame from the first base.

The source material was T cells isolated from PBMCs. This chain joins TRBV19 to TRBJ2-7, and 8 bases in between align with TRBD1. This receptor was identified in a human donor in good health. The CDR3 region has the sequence CASSGQGRAYEQYF. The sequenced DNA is TGTGCCAGTAGCGGACAGGGCCGAGCCTACGAGCAGTACTTC.